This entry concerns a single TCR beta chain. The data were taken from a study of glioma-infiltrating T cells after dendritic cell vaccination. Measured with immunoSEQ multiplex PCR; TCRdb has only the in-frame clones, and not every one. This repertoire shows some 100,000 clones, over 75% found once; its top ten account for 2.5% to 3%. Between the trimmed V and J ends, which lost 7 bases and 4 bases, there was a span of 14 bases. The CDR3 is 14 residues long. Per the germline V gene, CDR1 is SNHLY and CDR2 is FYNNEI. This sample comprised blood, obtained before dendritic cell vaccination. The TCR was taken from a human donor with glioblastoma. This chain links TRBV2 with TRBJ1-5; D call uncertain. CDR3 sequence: CASMGPASNQPQHF. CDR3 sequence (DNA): TGTGCCAGCATGGGCCCAGCCTCAAATCAGCCCCAGCATTTT.